The 18 T cell receptor beta chains reported below all come from one sample, sequenced in a study of T cell responses to AZD1222 COVID-19 vaccine. Some clones are missing from TCRdb's copy, which holds only in-frame ones; the method was immunoSEQ multiplex PCR. The sample holds approximately 150,000 clones, 85% to 95% seen once. The specimen comprised peripheral blood, sampled on day 0 of AZD1222 vaccination. These receptors all stem from an adult in good health.

The chain uses TRBV29-1 and TRBJ2-7; TRBD2 matches at 10 bases. The CDR3 loop spans 13 amino acids. From germline, CDR1 is SQVTM and CDR2 ANQGSEA. J was trimmed by 3 bases and V by 3 bases; bases with no gene match: 2. Written as DNA, the CDR3 is TGCAGCGTTGAGGTAGCGGGAGGCTACGAGCAGTACTTC. This gives the protein CSVEVAGGYEQYF.

V is TRBV5-8 and J is TRBJ2-7; D gene ambiguous. Germline CDR1 reads SGHTS; CDR2 reads YDEGEE. Deletions cut 5 bases from V and 1 base from J, with 13 bases between. The CDR3 has 14 amino acids. The chain's CDR3 is CASRGSGTSYEQYF. The CDR3 DNA reads as TGTGCCAGCAGGGGGTCGGGCACTTCCTACGAGCAGTACTTC. The full variable domain, with the rest looked up from reference TRBV5-8 and TRBJ2-7, is EAGVTQSPTHLIKTRGQQATLRCSPISGHTSVYWYQQALGLGLQFLLWYDEGEERNRGNFPPRFSGRQFPNYSSELNVNALELEDSALYLCASRGSGTSYEQYFGPGTRLTVT.

The chain joins TRBV6-5 to TRBJ1-5; possible D gene TRBD1, 5 bases. The CDR3 covers 14 residues. Germline V lookup: CDR1 MNHEY, CDR2 SVGAGI. The V end lost 6 bases, the J end lost 0 bases, and 9 bases lay between the germline ends. The CDR3 loop reads CASSQGYSNQPQHF. In DNA, the CDR3 is TGTGCCAGCAGCCAGGGATATAGCAATCAGCCCCAGCATTTT.

This chain links TRBV9 with TRBJ1-3; D uncertain. The CDR3 runs 18 residues. The germline V gene encodes CDR1 SGDLS and CDR2 YYNGEE. V was shortened by 4 bases and J by 0 bases, with 20 bases between the two germline ends. This chain's CDR3 is CASSPKGGRESSGNTIYF. The CDR3 DNA is TGTGCCAGCAGCCCTAAGGGCGGGCGCGAATCCTCTGGAAACACCATATATTTT.

V gene TRBV6-5 combines with J gene TRBJ2-3; D not resolved. Germline V CDR1 and CDR2: MNHEY, SVGAGI. The CDR3 is 14 residues long. Trimming took 7 bases from V and 1 from J, leaving 12 bases between them. The CDR3 region has the DNA TGTGCCAGCACTAAGGCAGGTCGCACAGATACGCAGTATTTT. This encodes CASTKAGRTDTQYF.

The gene calls are TRBV28 and TRBJ1-5; the D gene is possibly TRBD1 (6 bases). CDR3 length: 13 residues. Trimming shortened V by 8 bases and J by 6 bases, and 14 bases separated the two germline ends. Germline V lookup: CDR1 MDHEN, CDR2 SYDVKM. The chain's CDR3 is CASADGGGQPQHF. The CDR3 region has the DNA TGTGCCAGCGCGGACGGAGGGGGTCAGCCCCAGCATTTT.

CDR3 in DNA: TGTGCCAGCAGTACCACAGAAAACATTCAGTACTTC. Encoded protein: CASSTTENIQYF. The rearrangement joins TRBV27 to TRBJ2-4; D not resolved. Germline V gene sequence: CDR1 MNHEY, CDR2 SMNVEV (reference sequence). CDR3 length equals 12 residues. Trimming removed 5 bases from V and 5 bases from J, with 7 bases in between.

The chain joins TRBV18 to TRBJ2-7; no definite D call. There are 14 residues in the CDR3. Trimming cost V 3 bases and J 2 bases, with 11 bases left between them. Germline-derived CDR1 and CDR2 are KGHSH and LQKENI. The CDR3 sequence is CASSPVPDAYEQYF. The CDR3 region has the DNA TGTGCCAGCTCACCCGTTCCGGATGCCTACGAGCAGTACTTC. The whole variable domain, remainder taken from reference TRBV18 and TRBJ2-7, is NAGVMQNPRHLVRRRGQEARLRCSPMKGHSHVYWYRQLPEEGLKFMVYLQKENIIDESGMPKERFSAEFPKEGPSILRIQQVVRGDSAAYFCASSPVPDAYEQYFGPGTRLTVT.

The chain is built from TRBV30 and TRBJ1-6; D unresolved. Germline V CDR1 and CDR2: GTSNPN, SVGIG (reference sequence). This CDR3 has 12 residues. The germline V and J ends were trimmed by 3 bases and 9 bases, with 9 bases remaining between them. CDR3 nucleotide sequence: TGTGCCTGGAGCCCTCGGGCTTCACCCCTCCACTTT. This codes for CAWSPRASPLHF.

The V gene is TRBV21-1, the J gene TRBJ2-7. TRBV21-1 is shown as a pseudogene. The CDR3 has 11 residues. This CDR3 is CASREPYEQYF. CDR3 coding DNA: TGTGCCAGCAGGGAACCGTACGAGCAGTACTTC.

V usage is TRBV6-5 and J usage is TRBJ1-1, with a weak D call TRBD1 (5 bases). V was cut by 6 bases and J by 11 bases, with 13 bases left in between. Germline CDR1 and CDR2: MNHEY and SVGAGI. This CDR3 comprises 11 residues. CDR3 protein: CASSWGTTAFF. The CDR3 DNA reads as TGTGCCAGCAGCTGGGGGACCACGGCTTTCTTT.

CDR3 protein: CASSLAPGGELFF. CDR3 coding DNA: TGTGCCAGCAGCTTAGCCCCGGGGGGGGAGCTGTTTTTT. This chain uses TRBV11-2 with TRBJ2-2; perhaps TRBD2 as D (5 bases). Germline values: CDR1 SGHAT, CDR2 FQNNGV. This CDR3 has 13 residues. The V end lost 1 base, the J end lost 8 bases, and 8 bases lay between the germline ends.

The V and J genes are TRBV27 and TRBJ1-5, with TRBD1 identical over 8 bases. With 5 bases clipped from V and 6 bases from J, the junction kept 15 bases outside the gene matches. Germline CDR1 MNHEY, CDR2 SMNVEV (reference sequence). This CDR3 has 17 amino acids. The CDR3 sequence: CASSHLRTGSIVQPQHF. CDR3 nucleotide sequence: TGTGCCAGCAGTCACCTTCGGACAGGGTCTATAGTTCAGCCCCAGCATTTT.

The rearrangement joins TRBV19 to TRBJ2-1; maybe TRBD2 (5 bases). The CDR3 covers 16 residues. With 2 bases removed from V and 7 bases from J, the gap between germline ends came to 18 bases. Germline V gene sequence: CDR1 LNHDA, CDR2 SQIVND (reference sequence). CDR3 sequence (DNA): TGTGCCAGTAGTATACCACCCAGGACTGGCCGGAATGAGCAGTTCTTC. Its translation is CASSIPPRTGRNEQFF.

V gene TRBV10-2 combines with J gene TRBJ2-2; D is ambiguous. Deletions cut 2 bases from V and 1 base from J, with 5 bases between. In germline, CDR1 is WSHSY, CDR2 SAAADI. CDR3 length equals 14 residues. The CDR3 loop is CASSELGNTGELFF. The CDR3 DNA follows: TGCGCCAGCAGTGAGCTTGGGAACACCGGGGAGCTGTTTTTT.

A single count supports this clone. This chain joins TRBV27 and TRBJ1-2, with D maybe TRBD1 (6 bases). This CDR3 is built from 14 residues. Germline V gives CDR1 MNHEY, CDR2 SMNVEV (reference sequence). The V end lost 2 bases, the J end lost 4 bases, and 11 bases lay between the germline ends. CDR3 coding DNA: TGTGCCAGCAGTTTAAGGCAGGGGTCCTATGGCTACACCTTC. Protein sequence: CASSLRQGSYGYTF.

V usage is TRBV19 and J usage is TRBJ1-5; 8 positions agree with TRBD1. V lost 4 bases to trimming and J lost 3 bases; unmatched junction nucleotides: 8. The CDR3 sequence is 16 residues long. CDR1 and CDR2 from the germline V gene are LNHDA and SQIVND (reference sequence). The CDR3 loop is CASSTDRGGDNQPQHF. In DNA form, the CDR3 reads TGTGCCAGTAGTACAGACAGGGGAGGGGACAATCAGCCCCAGCATTTT.

This rearrangement joins TRBV19 to TRBJ1-3, with 8 bases fitting TRBD1. CDR1 and CDR2 (germline): LNHDA, SQIVND (reference sequence). This CDR3 is built from 16 residues. V shed 5 bases, J shed 4 bases, and the junction held 10 bases outside the gene matches. CDR3 amino acids: CASSRPTGAAGNTIYF. The CDR3, as DNA: TGTGCCAGTAGTCGGCCGACAGGGGCAGCCGGAAACACCATATATTTT.